The present T cell receptor beta chain was sequenced within a study of T cell repertoires in cytomegalovirus infection. Overall study: TCR beta signatures that were public indicated CMV infection and matching HLA type.

The length of the CDR3 is 15 residues. Trimming removed 4 bases from V and 4 bases from J; junction bases left unmatched: 9. CDR1 and CDR2 (germline): SGHRS, YFSETQ. A single record per CDR3 protein comes from TCRdb applying MiXCR to the reads. Here the sample spans under 200,000 distinct CDR3 sequences, roughly 30% being singletons. V gene TRBV5-1 combines with J gene TRBJ1-1; TRBD1 agrees at 8 bases. The sequencing sample was made of PBMCs. The TCR originated in a human donor in good health (CMV status not recorded). Some clones in this sample may be carry-over from other donors' samples. CDR3 DNA: TGCGCCAGCAGCAGGGACAGGCCAGGCGGCACTGAAGCTTTCTTT. Amino acid sequence: CASSRDRPGGTEAFF. Based on the CDR3 plus reference TRBV5-1 and TRBJ1-1, the full variable domain is KAGVTQTPRYLIKTRGQQVTLSCSPISGHRSVSWYQQTPGQGLQFLFEYFSETQRNKGNFPGRFSGRQFSNSRSEMNVSTLELGDSALYLCASSRDRPGGTEAFFGQGTRLTVV.